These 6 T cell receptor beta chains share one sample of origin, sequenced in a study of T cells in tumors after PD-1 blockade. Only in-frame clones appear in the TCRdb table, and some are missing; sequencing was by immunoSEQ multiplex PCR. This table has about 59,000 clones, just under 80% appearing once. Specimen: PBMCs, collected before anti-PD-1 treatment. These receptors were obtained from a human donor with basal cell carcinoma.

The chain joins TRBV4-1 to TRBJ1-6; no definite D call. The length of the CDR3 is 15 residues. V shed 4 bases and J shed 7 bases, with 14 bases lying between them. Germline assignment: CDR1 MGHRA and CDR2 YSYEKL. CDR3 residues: CASSPTWEENSPLHF. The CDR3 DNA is TGCGCCAGCAGCCCTACCTGGGAGGAGAATTCACCCCTCCACTTT.

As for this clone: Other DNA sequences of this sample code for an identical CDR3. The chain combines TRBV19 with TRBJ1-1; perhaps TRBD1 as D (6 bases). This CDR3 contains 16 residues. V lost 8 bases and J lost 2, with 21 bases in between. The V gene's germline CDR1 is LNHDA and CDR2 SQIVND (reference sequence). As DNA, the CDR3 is TGTGCCAGTCTTAAGGGGGGGGTGCAACCCAACACTGAAGCTTTCTTT. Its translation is CASLKGGVQPNTEAFF.

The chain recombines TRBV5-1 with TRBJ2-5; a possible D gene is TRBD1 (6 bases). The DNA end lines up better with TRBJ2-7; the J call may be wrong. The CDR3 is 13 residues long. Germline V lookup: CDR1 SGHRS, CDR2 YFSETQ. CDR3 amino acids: CASSSGTFNEQYF. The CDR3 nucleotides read TGCGCCAGCAGCTCCGGGACATTCAACGAGCAGTACTTC.

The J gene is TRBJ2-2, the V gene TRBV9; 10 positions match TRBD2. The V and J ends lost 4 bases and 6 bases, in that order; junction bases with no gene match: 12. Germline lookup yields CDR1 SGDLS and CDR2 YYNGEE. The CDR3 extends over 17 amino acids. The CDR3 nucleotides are TGTGCCAGCAGCAAGACTAGCGGGCCCGTCGGGGCCGGGGAGCTGTTTTTT. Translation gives CASSKTSGPVGAGELFF.

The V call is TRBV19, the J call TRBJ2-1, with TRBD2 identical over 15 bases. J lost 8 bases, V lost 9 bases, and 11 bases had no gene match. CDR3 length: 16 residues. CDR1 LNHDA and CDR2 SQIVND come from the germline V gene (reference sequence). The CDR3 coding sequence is TGTGCCAGCAGGACTAGCGGGGGGGCCAGAGAGGATGAGCAGTTCTTC. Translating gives CASRTSGGAREDEQFF.

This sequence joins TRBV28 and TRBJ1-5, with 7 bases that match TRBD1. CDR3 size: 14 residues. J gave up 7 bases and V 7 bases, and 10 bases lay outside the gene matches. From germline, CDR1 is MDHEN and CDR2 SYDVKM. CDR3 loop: CASKQLGGQQPQHF. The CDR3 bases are TGTGCCAGCAAACAATTAGGGGGCCAGCAGCCCCAGCATTTT. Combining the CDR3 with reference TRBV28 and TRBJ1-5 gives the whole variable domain DVKVTQSSRYLVKRTGEKVFLECVQDMDHENMFWYRQDPGLGLRLIYFSYDVKMKEKGDIPEGYSVSREKKERFSLILESASTNQTSMYLCASKQLGGQQPQHFGDGTRLSIL.